This T cell receptor beta chain was obtained from a study of T-cell memory formation after mild COVID-19. Germline CDR1 reads SGHRS; CDR2 reads YFSETQ. V lost 0 bases, J lost 8 bases, and 4 bases stayed unmatched. The CDR3 has 15 amino acids. MiXCR, run by TCRdb on the 5' RACE reads, gives a single entry per CDR3 protein. This table holds roughly 310,000 distinct CDR3 sequences, more than 15% found once. This receptor was identified in a man between 18 and 35 years old who had mild COVID-19 (a few samples of this study predate the infection). Cell type and time point are not known. The sample was PBMCs or a T cell subset sorted from them (not recorded which). The chain employs TRBV5-1 and TRBJ1-6, with TRBD1 matching over 8 bases. DNA of the CDR3: TGCGCCAGCAGCTTGGCAGTGACAGGGGATTCACCCCTCCACTTT. This sequence encodes CASSLAVTGDSPLHF.